This is a list of T cell receptor beta chains from one sample in a study of control samples from healthy donors and cancer patients. Sequencing used immunoSEQ multiplex PCR; TCRdb keeps in-frame clones, though not all of them. The sample contains around 250,000 clones, almost 85% of which appear only once. Sequences were obtained from PBMCs. These receptors were collected from a woman in her sixties or seventies with lung cancer. The CDR3 runs from the conserved cysteine through the conserved F or W. D genes are given only for firm matches. Expanded clones get a size class; other rows say once, few or many, or leave the size out.

size | J | D | V | DNA | CDR3
few | TRBJ1-5 | - | TRBV28 | TGTGCCAGCAGTTCCTCTGGCAGGGTAGGAGAACAGCCCCAGCATTTT | CASSSSGRVGEQPQHF
- | TRBJ2-1 | - | TRBV19 | TGTGCCAGTACCTCGTGGGGGCGTCAGGACAATGAGCAGTTCTTC | CASTSWGRQDNEQFF
- | TRBJ1-3 | - | TRBV6-6 | TGTGCCAGCAGTTACTCGAGGTTAAGTGGAAACACCATATATTTT | CASSYSRLSGNTIYF
- | TRBJ1-5 | - | TRBV19 | TGTGCCAGTAATAATATCCGGGGTTATAGCAATCAGCCCCAGCATTTT | CASNNIRGYSNQPQHF
- | TRBJ2-5 | - | TRBV5-1 | TGCGCCAGCAGCTTGGGGGCCGGGGAGACCCAGTACTTC | CASSLGAGETQYF
- | TRBJ1-1 | TRBD1 | TRBV24-1 | TGTGCCACCAGTGATGCCGGGACAGGGTCCACTGAAGCTTTCTTT | CATSDAGTGSTEAFF
- | TRBJ1-1 | TRBD1 | TRBV20-1 | TGCAGTCCTAGACAGGGCACTGAAGCTTTCTTT | CSPRQGTEAFF
- | TRBJ2-7 | - | TRBV19 | TGTGCCAGTAGTATAGCGAAGGGGGGTGAGCAGTACTTC | CASSIAKGGEQYF
- | TRBJ1-4 | TRBD1 | TRBV30 | TGTGCCTGGAGCGGACAGGCACGGGAAAAACTGTTTTTT | CAWSGQAREKLFF
- | TRBJ2-3 | TRBD2 | TRBV7-8 | TGTGCCAGCAGCAGAGGACTAGCGGGGGGTGTCGTGGATACGCAGTATTTT | CASSRGLAGGVVDTQYF
- | TRBJ2-7 | TRBD1 | TRBV29-1 | TGCAGCGTTACAGGGGAACACGAGCAGTACTTC | CSVTGEHEQYF
- | TRBJ1-1 | - | TRBV21-1 | TGTGCCAGCAGCAAGTGGGCCCTCGGGGACACTGAAGCTTTCTTT | CASSKWALGDTEAFF
- | TRBJ2-6 | TRBD1 | TRBV27 | TGTGCCAGCAGTTTAAGGCCCCGACAGGGCAACACTGGGGCCAACGTCCTGACTTTC | CASSLRPRQGNTGANVLTF
few | TRBJ1-2 | - | TRBV6-5 | TGTGCCAGCAGTTACGGTATTAACTATGGCTACACCTTC | CASSYGINYGYTF
- | TRBJ1-1 | - | TRBV5-1 | TGCGCCAGCAGCTTGTCGTCAGGTGGGGGGGAGACGAACACTGAAGCTTTCTTT | CASSLSSGGGETNTEAFF
- | TRBJ2-3 | - | TRBV27 | TGTGCCAGCAGTGTTATACTCACAGATACGCAGTATTTT | CASSVILTDTQYF
- | TRBJ1-2 | - | TRBV10-3 | TGTGCCATCAGGCCGGGGACCGTCCAAGGCTACACCTTC | CAIRPGTVQGYTF
- | TRBJ1-1 | - | TRBV19 | TGTGCCAGTAGCTACGGGGGAAACATGAACACTGAAGCTTTCTTT | CASSYGGNMNTEAFF
- | TRBJ1-6 | - | TRBV7-6 | TGTGCCAGCAGCTTAGGGGGGGGGAATTCACCCCTCCACTTT | CASSLGGGNSPLHF
- | TRBJ2-2 | - | TRBV9 | TGTGCCAGCAGCGTAGGGGGCGCAGGCACCGGGGAGCTGTTTTTT | CASSVGGAGTGELFF
- | TRBJ1-6 | TRBD1 | TRBV6-1 | TGTGCCAGCAGTCAGACAGGGGACATTTCACCCCTCCACTTT | CASSQTGDISPLHF
- | TRBJ1-5 | TRBD1 | TRBV20-1 | TGCAGTGCTAGTGTAGGGGGCTATAGCAATCAGCCCCAGCATTTT | CSASVGGYSNQPQHF
- | TRBJ2-7 | - | TRBV5-1 | TGCGCCAGCAGCGCGGGGACAGTACTTTTCTACGAGCAGTACTTC | CASSAGTVLFYEQYF
- | TRBJ2-5 | - | TRBV29-1 | TGCAGCGTTGGACGGGACCAAGAGACCCAGTACTTC | CSVGRDQETQYF
many | TRBJ2-1 | - | TRBV6-5 | TGTGCCAGCAGGGATACCTACAATGAGCAGTTCTTC | CASRDTYNEQFF
- | TRBJ2-1 | - | TRBV9 | TGTGCCAGCAGCGAATTAGGGGGACATTCTAGTGAGCAGTTCTTC | CASSELGGHSSEQFF
- | TRBJ2-1 | TRBD1 | TRBV7-8 | TGTGCCAGCAACAAGGGACAGGGCTCCTACAATGAGCAGTTCTTC | CASNKGQGSYNEQFF
- | TRBJ1-6 | - | TRBV11-3 | TGTGCCAGCAGCTTAGGTCCGGGGACACCCCTCCACTTT | CASSLGPGTPLHF
- | TRBJ2-1 | - | TRBV2 | TGTGCCAGCAGTGAAGCGCTAAGGGTTGGGAATGAGCAGTTCTTC | CASSEALRVGNEQFF
- | TRBJ1-4 | TRBD1 | TRBV4-1 | TGCGCCAGCAGCCAGCCGGGACAGACTTGGGAAAAACTGTTTTTT | CASSQPGQTWEKLFF
once | TRBJ2-4 | - | TRBV5-5 | TGTGCCAGCAGCTTTGGAGGGGAGGACATTCAGTACTTC | CASSFGGEDIQYF
- | TRBJ2-2 | TRBD1 | TRBV5-1 | TGCGCCAGCAGCGGCCGGGACAGGGGGAACACCGGGGAGCTGTTTTTT | CASSGRDRGNTGELFF
- | TRBJ1-4 | - | TRBV5-1 | TGCGCCAGCAGCTTGGACAGTATCGGTGAAAAACTGTTTTTT | CASSLDSIGEKLFF
once | TRBJ1-1 | - | TRBV27 | TGTGCCAGCAGTTTATCGGGCGGGAACACTGAAGCTTTCTTT | CASSLSGGNTEAFF
once | TRBJ1-2 | - | TRBV3-1/TRBV3-2 | TGTGCCAGCAGCCGGCAGGAGCTTCCTGATGGCTACACCTTC | CASSRQELPDGYTF
- | TRBJ1-6 | TRBD1 | TRBV2 | TGTGCCAGCAGTTTACAGGGGGGTAATTCACCCCTCCACTTT | CASSLQGGNSPLHF
- | TRBJ1-1 | - | TRBV12-3/TRBV12-4 | TGTGCCAGCAGCCAACAGGGTACCGAAGCTTTCTTT | CASSQQGTEAFF
- | TRBJ2-1 | - | TRBV9 | TGTGCCAGCAGCGCCGGGCAGCCAGGCTACAATGAGCAGTTCTTC | CASSAGQPGYNEQFF
- | TRBJ2-7 | - | TRBV7-2 | TGTGCCAGCAGCCGCCCCCCCTACGAGCAGTACTTC | CASSRPPYEQYF
- | TRBJ2-1 | - | TRBV20-1 | TGCAGTGCTAGAGATGTAAATGAGCAGTTCTTC | CSARDVNEQFF
- | TRBJ1-1 | - | TRBV5-1 | TGCGCCAGCAGCGTACAAGGACTGAACACTGAAGCTTTCTTT | CASSVQGLNTEAFF
- | TRBJ2-5 | - | TRBV4-1 | TGCGCCAGCAGCCATGGCTCCCGGACCCCTTTCCAAGAGACCCAGTACTTC | CASSHGSRTPFQETQYF
- | TRBJ2-1 | - | TRBV5-1 | TGCGCCAGCAGCCCCGGGACCGCTAATGAGCAGTTCTTC | CASSPGTANEQFF
- | TRBJ1-1 | TRBD1 | TRBV5-4 | TGTGCCAGCAGCTTGTCGGGACAGGGGAAGAACACTGAAGCTTTCTTT | CASSLSGQGKNTEAFF
- | TRBJ2-7 | - | TRBV20-1 | TGCAGTGCTAGTGACAACTACGAGCAGTACTTC | CSASDNYEQYF
- | TRBJ1-5 | - | TRBV9 | TGTGCCAGCAGCGTAGACAGGGTGGGGCAGCCCCAGCATTTT | CASSVDRVGQPQHF
- | TRBJ2-5 | TRBD1 | TRBV5-1 | TGCGCCAGCAGCTTCGAGGGACAGGGAGAGACCCAGTACTTC | CASSFEGQGETQYF
- | TRBJ2-3 | TRBD2 | TRBV30 | TGTGCCTGGAGGCGAGCGGGAGCCACCTTGGGTACGCAGTATTTT | CAWRRAGATLGTQYF
once | TRBJ1-4 | - | TRBV11-2 | TGTGCCAGCAGCAAGTCCGGGGTACCTAATGAAAAACTGTTTTTT | CASSKSGVPNEKLFF
- | TRBJ2-5 | - | TRBV29-1 | TGCAGCGTTGGCCGGGGGAGCCCGGGAGAGACCCAGTACTTC | CSVGRGSPGETQYF
- | TRBJ1-2 | - | TRBV6-5 | TGTGCCAGCAGTCCTCAACACGTAGCTAACTATGGCTACACCTTC | CASSPQHVANYGYTF
- | TRBJ1-2 | - | TRBV28 | TGTGCCAGCAGAGGGACGGAAAGCTATGGCTACACCTTC | CASRGTESYGYTF
- | TRBJ1-1 | - | TRBV19 | TGTGCCAGTAGTATAGGCAGGGCCACTGAAGCTTTCTTT | CASSIGRATEAFF
few | TRBJ1-6 | - | TRBV3-1/TRBV3-2 | TGTGCCAGCAGCCCCAGGGGTGAGGGTAGTTCACCCCTCCACTTT | CASSPRGEGSSPLHF
- | TRBJ2-1 | TRBD2 | TRBV7-3 | TGTGCCAGCAGCTTTGGAGGCGGGGGATACAATGAGCAGTTCTTC | CASSFGGGGYNEQFF